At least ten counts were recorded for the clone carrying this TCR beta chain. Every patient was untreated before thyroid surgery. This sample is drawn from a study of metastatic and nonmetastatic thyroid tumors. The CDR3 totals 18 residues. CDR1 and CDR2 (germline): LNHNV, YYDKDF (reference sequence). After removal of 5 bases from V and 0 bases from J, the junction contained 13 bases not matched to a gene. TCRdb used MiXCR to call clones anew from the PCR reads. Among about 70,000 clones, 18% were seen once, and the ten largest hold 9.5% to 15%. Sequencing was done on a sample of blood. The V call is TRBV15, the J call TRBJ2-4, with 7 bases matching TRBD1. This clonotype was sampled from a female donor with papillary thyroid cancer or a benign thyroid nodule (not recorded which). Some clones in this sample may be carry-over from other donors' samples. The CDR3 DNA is TGTGCCACCAGCGGGGGCTTACAGGGGCCTATAGCCAAAAACATTCAGTACTTC. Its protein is CATSGGLQGPIAKNIQYF.